This TCR beta chain is drawn from a study of T cell responses to AZD1222 COVID-19 vaccine. Trimming left V 5 bases short and J 4 bases short, with 17 bases between. The CDR3 has 15 amino acids. CDR1 and CDR2 (germline): SGHTA, FQGNSA. Data came from immunoSEQ multiplex PCR; TCRdb stores just in-frame clones and leaves some out. The table has roughly 120,000 clones, around nine tenths seen once. The rearrangement uses TRBV7-2 and TRBJ1-2; D is perhaps TRBD1 (6 bases). The source is an adult who received the AZD1222 COVID-19 vaccine. Sequencing was performed on peripheral blood, taken 28 days after the second AZD1222 dose. This CDR3 reads CASSTRTGGGYGYTF. The DNA of the CDR3 is TGTGCCAGCAGCACCCGGACTGGAGGGGGCTATGGCTACACCTTC.